A single sample is the source of the 5 T cell receptor beta chains below, sequenced in a study of blood T cell repertoires in COVID-19. The method was immunoSEQ multiplex PCR; TCRdb's version includes in-frame clones alone and lacks a portion of them. This table has more than 250,000 clones, about 89% appearing once. Sequencing was carried out using PBMCs or T cells enriched from blood (not recorded which). These receptors were collected from a woman under 40 who had recovered from COVID-19.

The chain employs TRBV7-3 and TRBJ2-7; TRBD1 aligns across 8 bases. V lost 5 bases and J lost 3; bases outside the gene matches: 9. This CDR3 is built from 15 residues. Per the germline V gene, CDR1 is SGHTA and CDR2 is FQGTGA. The CDR3 loop is CASSPSPGGLYEQYF. The CDR3 DNA is TGTGCCAGCAGCCCCTCGCCAGGGGGCCTCTACGAGCAGTACTTC.

This chain links TRBV4-3 with TRBJ2-5; a weak D match, TRBD2 (5 bases). CDR1 is LGHNA and CDR2 is YSLEER in the germline V gene. The CDR3 is 17 amino acids. Trimming removed 0 bases from V and 9 bases from J, with 23 bases in between. The CDR3 DNA is TGCGCCAGCAGCCAAGAGATTACTTTCCAGGCCGAGGACTCCCAGTACTTC. Residues: CASSQEITFQAEDSQYF.

The rearrangement uses TRBV29-1 and TRBJ1-2, with TRBD1 matching 8 bases. The CDR3 has 13 residues. Per the germline V gene, CDR1 is SQVTM and CDR2 is ANQGSEA. V dropped 4 bases and J dropped 8; count of bases not matched to a gene: 9. The chain's CDR3 is CSVGVTGVAGYTF. The CDR3 bases are TGCAGCGTTGGGGTGACAGGGGTAGCGGGCTACACCTTC.

This clone appeared once. The rearrangement joins TRBV7-2 to TRBJ1-2; 7 bases line up with TRBD1. Germline trimming cut 1 base from V and 4 bases from J; bases unmatched to any gene: 6. CDR3 length equals 15 residues. Germline V lookup: CDR1 SGHTA, CDR2 FQGNSA. Here the CDR3 DNA reads TGTGCCAGCAGCTTAGACGGGACAGCGATCTATGGCTACACCTTC. Translated: CASSLDGTAIYGYTF.

The chain is built from TRBV11-2 and TRBJ1-3; 7 bases fit TRBD1. The CDR3 loop spans 16 amino acids. CDR1 and CDR2 (germline): SGHAT, FQNNGV. J lost 3 bases, V lost 5 bases, and 10 bases had no gene match. The CDR3 nucleotides read TGTGCCAGCAGCCCCTGGACAGGAGCGGGTGGAAACACCATATATTTT. Translation gives CASSPWTGAGGNTIYF.